This is a list of T cell receptor beta chains from one sample in a study of cytomegalovirus exposure and HLA in healthy donors. TCRdb's table, derived via immunoSEQ multiplex PCR, lists solely in-frame clones and lacks some. The repertoire holds 150,000 to 200,000 clones, with roughly 80% as singletons. Sequenced: PBMCs. These receptors all stem from a female donor in good health and CMV-seronegative. Both conserved end residues are part of each CDR3. D genes are given only for firm matches. For some rows the clone size is stated as once, few or many, or as a class when expanded; others skip it.

TRBJ2-5	NA	TRBV5-5	NA	TGTGCCAGCAGCTCACTAGGCGTACCGTACCAAGAGACCCAGTACTTC	CASSSLGVPYQETQYF
TRBJ2-2	TRBD1	TRBV5-6	NA	TGTGCCAGCAGCTTGGATATGGGGACAGGGGTTACCGGGGAGCTGTTTTTT	CASSLDMGTGVTGELFF
TRBJ2-7	NA	TRBV5-1	NA	TGCGCCAGCAGCCCCCAAGGGGAATACGAGCAGTACTTC	CASSPQGEYEQYF
TRBJ2-7	TRBD2	TRBV7-9	NA	TGTGCCAGCAGCTTGGGTTCGGGAGGGCCTCCCGAGCAGTACTTC	CASSLGSGGPPEQYF
TRBJ2-7	TRBD1	TRBV5-1	NA	TGCGCCAGCAGAGGACAGGGGCTCTACGAGCAGTACTTC	CASRGQGLYEQYF
TRBJ2-7	NA	TRBV9	NA	TGTGCCAGCAGCGTAGGATCAGGGCGGGGCGAGCAGTACTTC	CASSVGSGRGEQYF
TRBJ2-2	NA	TRBV19	NA	TGTGCCAGTAGTATGCACAGCTCGAACACCGGGGAGCTGTTTTTT	CASSMHSSNTGELFF
TRBJ2-7	TRBD2	TRBV29-1	NA	TGCAGCGTGATCGGGGGGGGTGGGAGCCGGGACGAGCAGTACTTC	CSVIGGGGSRDEQYF
TRBJ1-5	TRBD1	TRBV19	NA	TGTGCCAGTAGTATATGGGACAGGGGTCAGCCCCAGCATTTT	CASSIWDRGQPQHF
TRBJ2-1	TRBD1	TRBV7-9	NA	TGTTCCAGCAGCTTAGAGGGACAGGCACTTTTCTACAATGAGCAGTTCTTC	CSSSLEGQALFYNEQFF
TRBJ1-5	NA	TRBV4-1	NA	TGCGCCAGCAGCCAGGACGGCCGGGGGGCAAATCAGCCCCAGCATTTT	CASSQDGRGANQPQHF
TRBJ1-1	NA	TRBV7-8	NA	TGTGCCAGCAGCCGGGTTTTTGGGAGGTTTGCTGAAGCTTTCTTT	CASSRVFGRFAEAFF
TRBJ1-3	TRBD1	TRBV15	few	TGTGCCACCAGCAGAGCCCCTCCAGGGGGCTCTGGAAACACCATATATTTT	CATSRAPPGGSGNTIYF